Only one count was recorded for the clone carrying this TCR beta chain. This specimen comes from a study of blood T cell repertoires in COVID-19. Study at large: Donors in the United States, Italy and Spain gave samples during acute or convalescent COVID-19. Nucleic acid was either cDNA or gDNA, and it came from T cells, B-cell-depleted T cells, or PBMCs.

Original handling: Amplification with reference gene primers provided the estimates of nucleated cell counts. Assay used: immunoSEQ multiplex PCR; TCRdb lists only in-frame clones, some missing. That table furnishes V, J and clone size, whereas the DNA furnished D and trimming. The sample shows 85,000 to 90,000 clones, about 88% of them seen only once. The V end lost 5 bases, the J end lost 4 bases, and 12 bases lay between the germline ends. Per the germline V gene, CDR1 is SEHNR and CDR2 is FQNEAQ (reference sequence). The CDR3 sequence is 14 residues long. V and J are TRBV7-9 and TRBJ2-1, with a tentative D call TRBD1 (6 bases). Sequenced: peripheral blood. This sequence was found in a woman aged 80 or older with active COVID-19. CDR3 protein: CASSLWDKYNEQFF. DNA for the CDR3: TGTGCCAGCAGCCTATGGGACAAATACAATGAGCAGTTCTTC. The complete variable domain, with remaining parts taken from reference TRBV7-9 and TRBJ2-1, reads DTGVSQNPRHKITKRGQNVTFRCDPISEHNRLYWYRQTLGQGPEFLTYFQNEAQLEKSRLLSDRFSAERPKGSFSTLEIQRTEQGDSAMYLCASSLWDKYNEQFFGPGTRLTVL.